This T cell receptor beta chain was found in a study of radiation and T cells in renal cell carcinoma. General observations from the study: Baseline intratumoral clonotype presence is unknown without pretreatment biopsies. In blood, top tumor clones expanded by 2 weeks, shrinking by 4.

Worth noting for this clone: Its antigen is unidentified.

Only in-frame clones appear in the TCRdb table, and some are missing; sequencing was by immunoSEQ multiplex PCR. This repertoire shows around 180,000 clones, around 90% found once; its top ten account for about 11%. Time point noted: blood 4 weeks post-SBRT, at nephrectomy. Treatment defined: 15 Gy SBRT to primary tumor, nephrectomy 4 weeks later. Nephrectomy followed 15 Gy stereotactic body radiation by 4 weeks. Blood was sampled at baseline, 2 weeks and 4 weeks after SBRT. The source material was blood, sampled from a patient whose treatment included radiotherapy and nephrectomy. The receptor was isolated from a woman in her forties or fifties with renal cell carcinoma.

The CDR3 protein is CSVVAGNYGYTF. The DNA for the CDR3 is TGCAGCGTTGTCGCCGGGAACTATGGCTACACCTTC. This chain connects TRBV29-1 to TRBJ1-2; unclear D gene. The CDR3 loop spans 12 amino acids. Deletions cut 4 bases from V and 2 bases from J, with 8 bases between. Germline assignment: CDR1 SQVTM and CDR2 ANQGSEA. Complete variable domain (other parts from reference TRBV29-1 and TRBJ1-2): SAVISQKPSRDICQRGTSLTIQCQVDSQVTMMFWYRQQPGQSLTLIATANQGSEATYESGFVIDKFPISRPNLTFSTLTVSNMSPEDSSIYLCSVVAGNYGYTFGSGTRLTVV.